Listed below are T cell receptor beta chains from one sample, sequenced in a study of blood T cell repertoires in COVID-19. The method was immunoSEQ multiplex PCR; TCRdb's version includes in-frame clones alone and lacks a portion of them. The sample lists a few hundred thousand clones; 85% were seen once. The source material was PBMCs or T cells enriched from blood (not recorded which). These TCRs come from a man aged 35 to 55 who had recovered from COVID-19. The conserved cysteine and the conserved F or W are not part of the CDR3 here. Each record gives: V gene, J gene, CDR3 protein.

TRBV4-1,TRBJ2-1,ASSPLSVSHNEQF
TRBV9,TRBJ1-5,ASSPGDSNQPQH
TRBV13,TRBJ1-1,ASSLIGQGTEAF
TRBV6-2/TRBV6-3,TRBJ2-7,ASSRLTSGPTYEQY
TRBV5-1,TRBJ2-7,ASSVGTSGSYEQY
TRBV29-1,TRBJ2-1,SVARASGVHNEQF
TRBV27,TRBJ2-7,ASRRTSGTSYEQY
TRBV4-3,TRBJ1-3,ASSQESPGSGNTIY
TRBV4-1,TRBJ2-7,ASSYGTGGGEQY
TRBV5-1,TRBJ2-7,ASSLAPSGSYEQY
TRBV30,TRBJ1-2,AWSPSPGGSYT
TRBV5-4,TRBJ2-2,ASSLLAGTGELF
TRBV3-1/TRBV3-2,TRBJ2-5,ASSHLGQGDSETQY
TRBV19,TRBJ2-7,ATTSGSYEQY
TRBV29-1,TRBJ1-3,SVSVGPSGNTIY
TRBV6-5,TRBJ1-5,ASSLTEAQPQH
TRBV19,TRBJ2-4,ASSIQGGNIQY
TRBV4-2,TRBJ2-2,ASSPTSSYTGELF
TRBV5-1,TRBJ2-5,ASSLGDSGTEETQY
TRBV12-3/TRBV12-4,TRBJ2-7,ASSLGLVEQY
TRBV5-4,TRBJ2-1,ASIRPGLAGNEQF
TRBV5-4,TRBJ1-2,ASSLGLDITNYGYT
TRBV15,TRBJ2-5,ATSRVPPTSGDQETQY
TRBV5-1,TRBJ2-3,ASREGGDTQY
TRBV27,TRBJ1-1,ASSGGAEAF
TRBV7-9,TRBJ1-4,ASSLDGGAREKLF
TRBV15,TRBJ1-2,ATSSDRDLANYGYT
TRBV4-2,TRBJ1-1,ASSQASRNTEAF
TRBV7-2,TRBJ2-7,ASRSSLGQGRMNEQY
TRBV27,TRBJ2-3,ASSLMGLGDTQY